Given below is one TCR beta chain in context. Germline assignment: CDR1 SGHRS and CDR2 YFSETQ. This CDR3 is 14 amino acids long. Trimming left V 3 bases short and J 5 bases short, with 13 bases between. This sample was taken from a study of OX40 agonist ivuxolimab in advanced cancers. Profiling relied on immunoSEQ multiplex PCR, and the TCRdb table lists in-frame clones only, not all of them. The data show around 84,000 clones, 92% seen once. The sequencing used CD4+ or CD8+ T cells sorted from blood, collected in a trial of the OX40 agonist ivuxolimab. The origin of this receptor is an adult with an advanced solid tumor such as melanoma, head and neck, liver or kidney cancer. The chain carries TRBV5-1 and TRBJ2-3; tentatively, D is TRBD1 (7 bases). CDR3 sequence: CASSWDSGGDTQYF. As DNA, the CDR3 is TGCGCCAGCAGCTGGGACTCAGGGGGAGATACGCAGTATTTT.